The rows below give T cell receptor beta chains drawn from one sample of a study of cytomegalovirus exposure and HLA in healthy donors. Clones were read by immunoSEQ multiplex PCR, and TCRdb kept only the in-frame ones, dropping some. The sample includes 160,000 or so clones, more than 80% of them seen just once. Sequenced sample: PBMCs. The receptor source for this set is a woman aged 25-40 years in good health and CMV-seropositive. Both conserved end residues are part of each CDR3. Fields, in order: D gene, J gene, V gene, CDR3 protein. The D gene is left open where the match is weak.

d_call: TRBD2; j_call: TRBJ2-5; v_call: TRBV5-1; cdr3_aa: CASRKAGVETQYF
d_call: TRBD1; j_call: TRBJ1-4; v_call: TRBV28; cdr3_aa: CASRNRGLREKLFF
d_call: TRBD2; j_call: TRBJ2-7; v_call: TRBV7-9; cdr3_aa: CSSSLWLAGGHREQYF
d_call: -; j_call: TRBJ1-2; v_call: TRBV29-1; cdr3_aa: CSVEQSLGDSGYTF
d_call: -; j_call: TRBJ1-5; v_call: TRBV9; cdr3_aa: CASSVSGSHNQPQHF
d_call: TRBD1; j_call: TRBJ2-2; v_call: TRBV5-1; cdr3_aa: CASSLGTGIPGELFF
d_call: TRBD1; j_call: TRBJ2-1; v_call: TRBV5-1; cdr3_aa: CASSPGQGHRSEQFF
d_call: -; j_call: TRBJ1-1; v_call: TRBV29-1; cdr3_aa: CSAAPLMNTEAFF
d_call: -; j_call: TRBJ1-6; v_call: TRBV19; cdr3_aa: CASSVTGANSPLHF
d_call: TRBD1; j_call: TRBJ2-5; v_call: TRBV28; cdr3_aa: CASSLRGRGETQYF
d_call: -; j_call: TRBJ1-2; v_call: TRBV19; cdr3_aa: CASSLQGFVYGYTF
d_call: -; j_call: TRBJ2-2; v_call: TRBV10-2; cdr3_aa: CASSGRGTGELFF
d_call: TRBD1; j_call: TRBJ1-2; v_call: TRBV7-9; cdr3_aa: CASSPSGTGGYGYTF
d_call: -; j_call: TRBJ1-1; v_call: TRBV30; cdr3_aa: CAWIRGEGNSLVNTEAFF
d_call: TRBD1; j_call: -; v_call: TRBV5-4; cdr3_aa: CASSLLGTGFYEQYF
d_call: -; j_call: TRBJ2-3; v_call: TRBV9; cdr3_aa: CASSVVGDSSTDTQYF
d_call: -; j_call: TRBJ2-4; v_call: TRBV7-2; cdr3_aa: CASSLDTYIQYF
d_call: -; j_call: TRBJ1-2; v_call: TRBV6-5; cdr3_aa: CASSYFTGLGGYTF
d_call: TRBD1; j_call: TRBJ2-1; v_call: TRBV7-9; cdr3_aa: CASSLWGQVSYNEQFF
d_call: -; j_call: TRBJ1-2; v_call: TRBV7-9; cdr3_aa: CASSKDSNYGYTF
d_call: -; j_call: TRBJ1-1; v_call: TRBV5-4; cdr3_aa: CASSLRGGATEAFF
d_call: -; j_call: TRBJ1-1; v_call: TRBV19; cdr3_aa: CASRRYRVDTEAFF
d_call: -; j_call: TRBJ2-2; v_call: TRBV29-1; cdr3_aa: CSVVSGWAGELFF
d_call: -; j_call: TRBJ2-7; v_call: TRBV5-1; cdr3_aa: CASSPGTPLYEQYF
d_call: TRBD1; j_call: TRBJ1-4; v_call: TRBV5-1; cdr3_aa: CANSFITGGSEKLFF
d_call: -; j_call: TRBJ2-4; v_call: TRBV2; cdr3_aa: CATEGLAKNIQYF
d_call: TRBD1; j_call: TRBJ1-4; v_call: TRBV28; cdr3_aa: CASINGQVVFEKLFF
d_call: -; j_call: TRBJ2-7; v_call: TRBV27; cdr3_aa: CASSFQSPGYEQYF
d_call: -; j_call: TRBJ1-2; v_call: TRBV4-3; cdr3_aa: CASSSGETSPYYGYTF
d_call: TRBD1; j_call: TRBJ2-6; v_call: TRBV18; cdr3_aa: CASSPTGGAGANVLTF
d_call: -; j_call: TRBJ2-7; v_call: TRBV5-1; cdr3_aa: CASSLITGPSYEQYF
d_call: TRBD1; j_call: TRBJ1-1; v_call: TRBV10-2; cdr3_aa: CASSLGGQGAFSANTEAFF
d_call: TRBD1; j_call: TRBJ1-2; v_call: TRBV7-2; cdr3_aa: CASRTGTGRANYGYTF
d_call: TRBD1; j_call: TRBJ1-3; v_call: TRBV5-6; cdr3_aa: CASSASDRGYGNTIYF
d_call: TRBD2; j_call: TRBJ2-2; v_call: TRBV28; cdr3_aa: CASGGGVSNTGELFF
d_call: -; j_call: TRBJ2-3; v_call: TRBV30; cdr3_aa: CAWSVQEDTQYF
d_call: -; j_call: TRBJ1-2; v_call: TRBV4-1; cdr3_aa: CASSQERLHTGYGYTF
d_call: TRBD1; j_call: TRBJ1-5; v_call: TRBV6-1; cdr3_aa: CASSEAGTGTSQPQHF
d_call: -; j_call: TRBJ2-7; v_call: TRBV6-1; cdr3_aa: CASSEFQGPYEQYF
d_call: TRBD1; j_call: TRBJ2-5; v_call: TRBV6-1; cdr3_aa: CASSEFGTGVGGETQYF
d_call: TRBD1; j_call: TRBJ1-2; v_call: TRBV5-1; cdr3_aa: CASSLGQGADGYTF
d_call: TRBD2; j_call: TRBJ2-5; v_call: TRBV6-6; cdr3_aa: CASRDSSGGGVRTQYF
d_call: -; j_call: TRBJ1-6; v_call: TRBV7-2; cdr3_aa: CASSSRGGERPNSPLHF
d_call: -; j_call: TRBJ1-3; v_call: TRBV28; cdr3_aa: CASSTPSSGNTIYF
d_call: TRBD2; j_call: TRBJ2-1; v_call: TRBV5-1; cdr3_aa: CASSFGLARYNEQFF
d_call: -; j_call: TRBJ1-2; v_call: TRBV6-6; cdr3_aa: CASSYLNYGYTF
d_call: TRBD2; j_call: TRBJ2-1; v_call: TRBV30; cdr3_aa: CAWGLGLANNEQFF
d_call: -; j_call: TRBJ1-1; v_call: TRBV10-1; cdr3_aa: CASSDEGLIDPEAFF
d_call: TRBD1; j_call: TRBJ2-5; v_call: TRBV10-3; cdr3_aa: CAISEGQGKETQYF
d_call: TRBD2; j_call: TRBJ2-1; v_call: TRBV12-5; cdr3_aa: CASGLVPSLAGGPSSYNEQFF
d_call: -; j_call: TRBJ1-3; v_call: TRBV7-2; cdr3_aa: CASSFAGPPGNTIYF
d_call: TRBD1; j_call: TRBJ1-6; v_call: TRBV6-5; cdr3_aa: CASSGGTGAISPLHF
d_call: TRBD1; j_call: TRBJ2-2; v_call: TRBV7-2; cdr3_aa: CASSLRGGASGELFF